Listed below are T cell receptor beta chains from one sample, sequenced in a study of blood T cell repertoires in COVID-19. The data were produced by immunoSEQ multiplex PCR, yet TCRdb's version contains in-frame clones alone and is incomplete. The sample lists about 190,000 clones, 70% to 90% occurring once. Source material: peripheral blood. The origin of the receptors is a woman aged 35 to 49 who had recovered from COVID-19. Each CDR3 is given with its conserved first and last residue. Fields, in order: J gene, D gene, clone size, V gene, CDR3 protein, CDR3 DNA. The D gene is left open where the match is weak. The size field is filled for only some rows; it gives once, few, many or a size class.

J gene: TRBJ2-5
D gene: TRBD1
clone size: NA
V gene: TRBV7-9
CDR3 protein: CASSLAGGRQETQYF
CDR3 DNA: TGTGCCAGCAGCTTGGCAGGGGGACGGCAAGAGACCCAGTACTTC

J gene: TRBJ2-5
D gene: NA
clone size: NA
V gene: TRBV29-1
CDR3 protein: CSVVRNQETQYF
CDR3 DNA: TGCAGCGTTGTGCGGAATCAAGAGACCCAGTACTTC

J gene: TRBJ2-1
D gene: TRBD2
clone size: NA
V gene: TRBV29-1
CDR3 protein: CSVSERESPFF
CDR3 DNA: TGCAGCGTTTCAGAGCGGGAGAGTCCGTTCTTC

J gene: TRBJ1-4
D gene: NA
clone size: NA
V gene: TRBV30
CDR3 protein: CAWSVTRGPTNEKLFF
CDR3 DNA: TGTGCCTGGAGTGTTACGCGGGGGCCAACTAATGAAAAACTGTTTTTT

J gene: TRBJ1-6
D gene: NA
clone size: NA
V gene: TRBV19
CDR3 protein: CASAPQSDNSPLHF
CDR3 DNA: TGTGCCAGTGCCCCACAAAGTGATAATTCACCCCTCCACTTT

J gene: TRBJ1-1
D gene: NA
clone size: once
V gene: TRBV7-6
CDR3 protein: CASSPTPGGTVEAFF
CDR3 DNA: TGTGCCAGCAGCCCGACCCCGGGAGGAACGGTTGAAGCTTTCTTT

J gene: TRBJ2-7
D gene: NA
clone size: NA
V gene: TRBV27
CDR3 protein: CASSPGLASSYEQYF
CDR3 DNA: TGTGCCAGCAGTCCAGGACTGGCCTCCTCCTACGAGCAGTACTTC

J gene: TRBJ2-3
D gene: NA
clone size: NA
V gene: TRBV24-1
CDR3 protein: CATSGVVDFTSSTDTQYF
CDR3 DNA: TGTGCCACCAGTGGCGTCGTAGACTTTACGTCTAGCACAGATACGCAGTATTTT

J gene: TRBJ2-5
D gene: NA
clone size: NA
V gene: TRBV5-4
CDR3 protein: CASSHDRETQYF
CDR3 DNA: TGTGCCAGCAGCCATGACAGGGAGACCCAGTACTTC

J gene: TRBJ2-1
D gene: TRBD2
clone size: NA
V gene: TRBV20-1
CDR3 protein: CSLAGEDEQFF
CDR3 DNA: TGCAGCTTAGCGGGAGAGGATGAGCAGTTCTTC

J gene: TRBJ2-5
D gene: TRBD2
clone size: NA
V gene: TRBV5-4
CDR3 protein: CASSSTSGSDGTQYF
CDR3 DNA: TGTGCCAGCAGCTCGACTAGCGGGAGCGACGGGACCCAGTACTTC

J gene: TRBJ2-1
D gene: TRBD2
clone size: NA
V gene: TRBV19
CDR3 protein: CASSISRREDNEQFF
CDR3 DNA: TGTGCCAGTAGTATTTCGAGGCGGGAGGACAATGAGCAGTTCTTC

J gene: TRBJ2-7
D gene: TRBD1
clone size: once
V gene: TRBV6-5
CDR3 protein: CASSLTSGQVEEQYF
CDR3 DNA: TGTGCCAGCAGTTTAACCTCGGGACAGGTAGAAGAGCAGTACTTC

J gene: TRBJ2-7
D gene: NA
clone size: NA
V gene: TRBV28
CDR3 protein: CASSGEAGVSYEQYF
CDR3 DNA: TGTGCCAGCAGTGGAGAGGCAGGGGTCTCCTACGAGCAGTACTTC

J gene: TRBJ1-1
D gene: NA
clone size: NA
V gene: TRBV6-5
CDR3 protein: CAGSVAVNTEAFF
CDR3 DNA: TGTGCCGGATCAGTGGCGGTAAACACTGAAGCTTTCTTT

J gene: TRBJ2-2
D gene: TRBD2
clone size: NA
V gene: TRBV6-1
CDR3 protein: CASSDESPTSGTVWTGELFF
CDR3 DNA: TGTGCCAGCAGTGATGAAAGCCCTACTAGCGGGACGGTTTGGACCGGGGAGCTGTTTTTT

J gene: TRBJ1-3
D gene: TRBD1
clone size: NA
V gene: TRBV29-1
CDR3 protein: CSVAGQVTADTIYF
CDR3 DNA: TGCAGCGTTGCGGGACAGGTCACTGCGGACACCATATATTTT

J gene: TRBJ1-3
D gene: TRBD1
clone size: NA
V gene: TRBV5-6
CDR3 protein: CASSPRDRAGNTIYF
CDR3 DNA: TGTGCCAGCAGCCCCCGGGACAGAGCTGGAAACACCATATATTTT

J gene: TRBJ2-1
D gene: TRBD2
clone size: once
V gene: TRBV5-1
CDR3 protein: CASSLELAGLSEQFF
CDR3 DNA: TGCGCCAGCAGCTTGGAACTAGCGGGCCTATCCGAGCAGTTCTTC

J gene: TRBJ2-3
D gene: TRBD1
clone size: NA
V gene: TRBV6-5
CDR3 protein: CASTRTGAQDTQYF
CDR3 DNA: TGTGCCAGCACCAGGACAGGGGCGCAGGATACGCAGTATTTT

J gene: TRBJ2-7
D gene: NA
clone size: NA
V gene: TRBV18
CDR3 protein: CASSLGQIYEQYF
CDR3 DNA: TGTGCCAGCTCACTGGGACAAATCTACGAGCAGTACTTC

J gene: TRBJ1-5
D gene: TRBD1
clone size: NA
V gene: TRBV30
CDR3 protein: CAWSARGQYNQPQHF
CDR3 DNA: TGTGCCTGGAGTGCCCGGGGACAGTACAATCAGCCCCAGCATTTT